These 20 T cell receptor beta chains were all obtained from the same sample, sequenced in a study (dated by TCRdb to the mid-2010s). Receptors were amplified or captured by RT-PCR. Instrument used: Illumina MiSeq. TCRdb's own reprocessing of the public reads used fastp at Q25 and MiXCR and kept productive beta chains. Each entry merges the rows of one CDR3 protein and shows their most common DNA and genes. Counted in this sample were about 700,000 distinct CDR3 sequences; 12% to 15% of them appeared once. In total, the top ten clones hold 3% to 4.5% of the sample. Specimen: memory CD4+ T cells from blood. Every receptor here comes from a female donor in good health, serving as a healthy control.

The chain employs TRBV7-8 and TRBJ1-5; tentatively, D is TRBD1 (5 bases). Germline CDR1 SGHVS, CDR2 FQNEAQ. Trimming cost V 5 bases and J 3 bases, with 14 bases left between them. This CDR3 has 15 amino acids. CDR3 nucleotide sequence: TGTGCCAGCAGCCGCGGGACGGCGAACAATCAGCCCCAGCATTTT. As protein: CASSRGTANNQPQHF.

CDR3 amino acids: CASSTPGLRITDTQYF. The CDR3 DNA follows: TGTGCCAGCAGCACCCCGGGACTGAGGATAACAGATACGCAGTATTTT. The chain is built from TRBV7-9 and TRBJ2-3, with a weak D call TRBD2 (6 bases). V was trimmed by 5 bases and J by 3 bases, leaving 18 bases between them. The CDR3 sequence is 16 residues long. Germline V CDR1 and CDR2: SEHNR, FQNEAQ (reference sequence).

The J gene is TRBJ2-5, the V gene TRBV20-1; 7 nucleotides align to TRBD2. CDR3 length: 14 residues. CDR1 and CDR2 from the germline V gene are DFQATT and SNEGSKA (reference sequence). Germline trimming cut 1 base from V and 1 base from J; bases unmatched to any gene: 3. This CDR3 is CSARVASGQETQYF. The CDR3, as DNA: TGCAGTGCTAGAGTGGCTAGCGGCCAAGAGACCCAGTACTTC.

This chain connects TRBV12-3 or TRBV12-4 to TRBJ1-5; D may be TRBD1 (5 bases). The CDR3 consists of 14 residues. Trimming cost V 4 bases and J 6 bases, with 13 bases left between them. CDR3 in DNA: TGTGCCAGCAGTTCCGGCAGGGTTCTTCAGCCCCAGCATTTT. Translation: CASSSGRVLQPQHF.

The sample holds many counts of this clonotype. V gene TRBV20-1 combines with J gene TRBJ2-7, with D perhaps matching TRBD1 (6 bases). V was clipped by 5 bases and J by 1 base, with 12 bases between them. The CDR3 has 13 residues. Germline assignment: CDR1 DFQATT and CDR2 SNEGSKA (reference sequence). The CDR3 here is CSASGQISYEQYF. CDR3 in DNA: TGCAGTGCTTCCGGACAGATTTCCTACGAGCAGTACTTC.

This clonotype was seen only a few times. The chain recombines TRBV5-1 with TRBJ1-2, with D possibly being TRBD1 (6 bases). Germline CDR1 SGHRS, CDR2 YFSETQ. The CDR3 covers 17 residues. The germline V and J ends were trimmed by 0 bases and 2 bases, with 17 bases remaining between them. The CDR3 sequence: CASSLEPLQGRNYGYTF. CDR3 DNA sequence: TGCGCCAGCAGCTTGGAACCCTTACAGGGTAGAAACTATGGCTACACCTTC.

The chain combines TRBV6-5 with TRBJ1-1; D uncertain. Germline loops: CDR1 MNHEY, CDR2 SVGAGI. The V gene lost 0 bases and the J gene lost 0 bases, with 14 bases spanning the gap. CDR3 length equals 17 residues. CDR3 residues: CASSYSQSGAVNTEAFF. The CDR3 nucleotides read TGTGCCAGCAGTTACTCCCAGTCAGGCGCGGTGAACACTGAAGCTTTCTTT.

This clonotype was observed many times. V and J are TRBV4-3 and TRBJ1-1, with 7 bases matching TRBD1. Germline V CDR1 and CDR2: LGHNA, YSLEER. Trimming took 0 bases from V and 1 from J; bases not matched to a gene: 5. The CDR3 runs to 16 residues. The CDR3, as DNA: TGCGCCAGCAGCCAAGATTGGGCAGGGGGGAACACTGAAGCTTTCTTT. Translation: CASSQDWAGGNTEAFF.

This clonotype was seen more than once but under ten times. This chain uses TRBV5-1 with TRBJ2-1, with D unclear. The V end was cut by 3 bases, the J end by 8 bases, with 6 bases between. This CDR3 region has 11 residues. Germline CDR1 SGHRS, CDR2 YFSETQ. The CDR3 sequence is CASSSQDEQFF. CDR3 nucleotide sequence: TGCGCCAGCAGCTCCCAGGATGAGCAGTTCTTC.

This clonotype appeared once. The chain recombines TRBV20-1 with TRBJ1-1; D remains ambiguous. Trimming took off 0 bases at V and 0 bases at J, with 14 bases between the two ends. Per the germline V gene, CDR1 is DFQATT and CDR2 is SNEGSKA (reference sequence). The CDR3 has 16 amino acids. The CDR3 DNA reads as TGCAGTGCTAGAGATTCCAGCAGACACATGAACACTGAAGCTTTCTTT. Translated, it gives CSARDSSRHMNTEAFF.

This chain links TRBV5-4 with TRBJ1-1; D is unresolved. Trimming removed 4 bases from V and 3 bases from J, with 16 bases in between. Germline-derived CDR1 and CDR2 are SGHNT and YYREEE (reference sequence). The CDR3 covers 15 residues. CDR3 in DNA: TGTGCCAGCAGCCCCGGCGGGCGGGAGCACACTGAAGCTTTCTTT. Amino acids: CASSPGGREHTEAFF.

The CDR3: CASSSLAGGRYNEQFF. The CDR3 region has the DNA TGTGCCAGCAGCTCGCTAGCGGGAGGGCGGTACAATGAGCAGTTCTTC. This sequence joins TRBV7-9 and TRBJ2-1, with 12 nucleotides matching TRBD2. The CDR3 is 16 residues long. The V segment lost 4 bases and the J segment 4 bases; nucleotides outside the gene matches: 5. Germline CDR1 and CDR2: SEHNR and FQNEAQ (reference sequence). The full variable domain, rest sourced from reference TRBV7-9 and TRBJ2-1, is DTGVSQNPRHKITKRGQNVTFRCDPISEHNRLYWYRQTLGQGPEFLTYFQNEAQLEKSRLLSDRFSAERPKGSFSTLEIQRTEQGDSAMYLCASSSLAGGRYNEQFFGPGTRLTVL.

This clonotype was seen a single time. The J gene is TRBJ1-5, the V gene TRBV18, with unresolved D. CDR1 is KGHSH, CDR2 LQKENI, per germline. V shed 2 bases and J shed 5 bases, with 10 bases lying between them. The CDR3 is made up of 14 amino acids. The CDR3 sequence: CASSPEDADQPQHF. The CDR3, as DNA: TGTGCCAGCTCACCAGAGGATGCGGATCAGCCCCAGCATTTT.

This clonotype was counted ten times or more. This rearrangement joins TRBV29-1 to TRBJ2-3, with D maybe TRBD2 (6 bases). The CDR3 runs 12 residues. The V gene's germline CDR1 is SQVTM and CDR2 ANQGSEA. The V and J ends lost 6 bases and 2 bases respectively, with 9 bases between them. Here the CDR3 reads CSVRDSTDTQYF. The CDR3 region has the DNA TGCAGCGTCCGGGACTCCACAGATACGCAGTATTTT.

This clonotype was picked up a small number of times. The chain is built from TRBV9 and TRBJ2-1, with TRBD2 matching 7 bases. Germline V CDR1 and CDR2: SGDLS, YYNGEE. V lost 0 bases and J lost 5; bases outside the gene matches: 5. CDR3 length equals 15 residues. CDR3 coding DNA: TGTGCCAGCAGCGTAGCAGCGGGGTTGAACAATGAGCAGTTCTTC. This translates into CASSVAAGLNNEQFF.

The rearrangement links TRBV6-2 or TRBV6-3 to TRBJ2-3, with D perhaps matching TRBD1 or TRBD2 (7 bases each). The V gene lost 4 bases and the J gene lost 6 bases, with 17 bases spanning the gap. The CDR3 consists of 15 residues. CDR1 and CDR2 from the germline V gene are MNHEY and SVGEGT. CDR3 nucleotide sequence: TGTGCCAGCAGTTCGGGACAGCTAGCGGTGGATACGCAGTATTTT. It is translated as CASSSGQLAVDTQYF.

The chain links TRBV18 to TRBJ2-7; weak D call: TRBD1 (6 bases). Germline lookup yields CDR1 KGHSH and CDR2 LQKENI. This CDR3 comprises 13 residues. V dropped 6 bases and J dropped 6 bases, with 15 bases sitting between them. The CDR3 nucleotides are TGTGCCAGCTCGGTAGACAGGAGACGCGAGCAGTACTTC. It yields the protein CASSVDRRREQYF.

V and J are TRBV2 and TRBJ2-1; maybe TRBD1 (5 bases). Germline-derived CDR1 and CDR2 are SNHLY and FYNNEI. The V gene lost 6 bases and the J gene lost 6 bases, with 18 bases spanning the gap. The CDR3 loop spans 15 amino acids. Here the CDR3 DNA reads TGTGCCAGCAGCGCTACCAGGGTCCCGGGCAATGAGCAGTTCTTC. This sequence encodes CASSATRVPGNEQFF.

With regard to this clonotype: A much larger clone lies one base from this, so it may be a read error. The chain employs TRBV20-1 and TRBJ2-5; D not resolved. This CDR3 has 12 residues. From germline, CDR1 is DFQATT and CDR2 SNEGSKA (reference sequence). CDR3 in amino acids: CSARDQQETHYF. The CDR3 region has the DNA TGCAGTGCTAGAGACCAGCAAGAGACCCACTACTTC.

This clonotype occurred a few times. The chain carries TRBV20-1 and TRBJ2-1, with 11 bases identical to TRBD2. Germline assignment: CDR1 DFQATT and CDR2 SNEGSKA (reference sequence). V lost 2 bases to trimming and J lost 9 bases; unmatched junction nucleotides: 6. The CDR3 sequence is 14 residues long. The DNA for the CDR3 is TGCAGTGCTAGACTAGCGGGGGGTTACGGTGAGCAGTTCTTC. It yields the protein CSARLAGGYGEQFF.